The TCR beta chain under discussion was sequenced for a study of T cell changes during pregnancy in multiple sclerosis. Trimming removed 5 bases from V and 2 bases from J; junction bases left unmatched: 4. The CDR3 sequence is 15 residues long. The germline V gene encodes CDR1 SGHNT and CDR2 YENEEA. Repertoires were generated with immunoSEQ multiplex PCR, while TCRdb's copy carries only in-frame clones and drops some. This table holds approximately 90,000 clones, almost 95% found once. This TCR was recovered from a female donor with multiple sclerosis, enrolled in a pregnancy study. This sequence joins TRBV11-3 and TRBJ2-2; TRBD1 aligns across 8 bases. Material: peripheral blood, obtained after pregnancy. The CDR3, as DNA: TGTGCCAGCAGCCGTGGACAGGGAAACACCGGGGAGCTGTTTTTT. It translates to CASSRGQGNTGELFF. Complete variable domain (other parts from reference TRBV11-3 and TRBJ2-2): EAGVVQSPRYKIIEKKQPVAFWCNPISGHNTLYWYLQNLGQGPELLIRYENEEAVDDSQLPKDRFSAERLKGVDSTLKIQPAELGDSAVYLCASSRGQGNTGELFFGEGSRLTVL.